This passage covers 27 T cell receptor beta chains from one sample sequenced in a study of T cells after yellow fever vaccination. TCRdb reprocessed the 5' RACE reads with MiXCR, giving one entry per CDR3 protein. Among roughly 500,000 distinct CDR3 sequences, less than 20% were seen once, and the ten largest hold around 15%. The starting material was PBMCs, obtained 15 days after the yellow fever booster vaccination. All receptors come from a man aged 25-40 years who received the YFV17D yellow fever vaccine.

The chain uses TRBV5-6 and TRBJ2-7, with D maybe TRBD1 (6 bases). Germline CDR1 SGHDT, CDR2 YYEEEE. V was pared by 2 bases and J by 3 bases, with 15 bases between. The CDR3 runs 15 residues. In DNA, the CDR3 is TGTGCCAGCAGCTTACCCCCAGGGGCCGGCTACGAGCAGTACTTC. Amino acids: CASSLPPGAGYEQYF.

The chain is built from TRBV4-2 and TRBJ2-1, with D unclear. This CDR3 is built from 15 residues. In germline, CDR1 is LGHNA, CDR2 YNFKEQ. In DNA, the CDR3 is TGTGCTTTCGGTGAGACCACGAGCTCCTACAATGAGCAGTTCTTC. Translation gives CAFGETTSSYNEQFF.

The chain has TRBV7-2 and TRBJ2-7, with D perhaps matching TRBD2 (6 bases). Trimming left V 3 bases short and J 3 bases short, with 12 bases between. The germline V gene has CDR1 SGHTA and CDR2 FQGNSA. CDR3 length: 14 residues. The CDR3 here is CASSLVSSGYEQYF. As DNA, the CDR3 is TGTGCCAGCAGCTTGGTCAGTAGCGGCTACGAGCAGTACTTC.

This clonotype has more than one count but fewer than ten. The chain recombines TRBV29-1 with TRBJ1-2; D might be TRBD1 (6 bases). Between the trimmed V and J ends, which lost 7 bases and 8 bases, there was a span of 17 bases. Germline V CDR1 and CDR2: SQVTM, ANQGSEA. The CDR3 is 12 amino acids. The CDR3 here is CSGTGTKGGYTF. The CDR3 DNA reads TGCAGCGGTACCGGGACAAAGGGGGGCTACACCTTC.

The chain joins TRBV29-1 to TRBJ2-3; D is perhaps TRBD1 or TRBD2 (5 bases each). The V gene lost 6 bases and the J gene lost 2 bases, with 18 bases spanning the gap. The CDR3 runs 15 residues. Per the germline V gene, CDR1 is SQVTM and CDR2 is ANQGSEA. The CDR3 region is CSVSGSGTPTDTQYF. In nucleotides, the CDR3 is TGCAGCGTCAGTGGGTCAGGGACGCCCACAGATACGCAGTATTTT.

The gene calls are TRBV20-1 and TRBJ2-4; D remains unclear. The CDR3 has 15 amino acids. Germline-derived CDR1 and CDR2 are DFQATT and SNEGSKA (reference sequence). The V end was cut by 2 bases, the J end by 3 bases, with 14 bases between. CDR3 loop: CSARSGAFVKNIQYF. DNA of the CDR3: TGCAGTGCTAGATCTGGTGCGTTCGTCAAAAACATTCAGTACTTC.

This sequence joins TRBV24-1 and TRBJ2-1, with TRBD1 as a possible D gene (6 bases). The V end lost 3 bases, the J end lost 9 bases, and 11 bases lay between the germline ends. The CDR3 extends over 13 amino acids. The V gene's germline CDR1 is KGHDR and CDR2 SFDVKD. The CDR3 bases are TGTGCCACCAGTGATGACAGGTCGGGTGAGCAGTTCTTC. Protein product: CATSDDRSGEQFF.

There are a few counts of this clonotype. The CDR3 DNA follows: TGCAGTGCTGACTTGGATACGTGGCAGTTCTTC. Its translation is CSADLDTWQFF. This chain links TRBV20-1 with TRBJ2-1, with unresolved D. Germline V gene data show CDR1 as DFQATT and CDR2 as SNEGSKA (reference sequence). V shed 5 bases and J shed 12 bases, with 14 bases lying between them. This CDR3 is 11 amino acids long.

This clonotype was detected only a few times. The chain is built from TRBV11-2 and TRBJ1-1; the match to TRBD1 covers 8 bases. V dropped 1 base and J dropped 4; count of bases not matched to a gene: 5. The CDR3 loop spans 15 amino acids. Germline loops: CDR1 SGHAT, CDR2 FQNNGV. This CDR3 reads CASSLVSTGGTEAFF. Here the CDR3 DNA reads TGTGCCAGCAGCTTAGTTTCCACAGGGGGCACTGAAGCTTTCTTT.

Comments on this clonotype: A read error may produce the germline difference seen at one junction end. V and J are TRBV30 and TRBJ2-1; 10 positions match TRBD2. The CDR3 is 11 residues long. CDR1 and CDR2 from the germline V gene are GTSNPN and SVGIG (reference sequence). This chain's CDR3 is CAWIIASGSVF. The DNA of the CDR3 is TGTGCCTGGATAATCGCTAGCGGGAGTGTCTTC.

The chain uses TRBV20-1 and TRBJ1-6, with no clear D. CDR1 and CDR2 (germline): DFQATT, SNEGSKA (reference sequence). Between the trimmed V and J ends, which lost 3 bases and 9 bases, there was a span of 12 bases. This CDR3 has 13 amino acids. The CDR3 DNA reads as TGCAGTGCTAGGGGTAACACGGGTTCACCCCTCCACTTT. Translated, it gives CSARGNTGSPLHF.

This clonotype was observed a few times. The rearrangement links TRBV5-6 to TRBJ2-1; 8 bases are shared with TRBD1. CDR1 SGHDT and CDR2 YYEEEE come from the germline V gene. This CDR3 is 16 amino acids long. V gave up 2 bases and J gave up 6 bases; unmatched junction bases: 10. CDR3 in amino acids: CASSFRQGILGNEQFF. The DNA of the CDR3 is TGTGCCAGCAGCTTTCGACAGGGGATCTTAGGCAATGAGCAGTTCTTC.

This clonotype came up a few times. The rearrangement uses TRBV30 and TRBJ2-1; 9 bases map to TRBD2. Germline trimming cut 4 bases from V and 8 bases from J; bases unmatched to any gene: 9. Germline V gene sequence: CDR1 GTSNPN, CDR2 SVGIG (reference sequence). This CDR3 contains 14 residues. CDR3 bases: TGTGCCTGGACGGGGCTAGCGGGATGGGATGAGCAGTTCTTC. It yields the protein CAWTGLAGWDEQFF. Together with reference TRBV30 and TRBJ2-1, the CDR3 gives the full variable domain: SQTIHQWPATLVQPVGSPLSLECTVEGTSNPNLYWYRQAAGRGLQLLFYSVGIGQISSEVPQNLSASRPQDRQFILSSKKLLLSDSGFYLCAWTGLAGWDEQFFGPGTRLTVL.

V and J are TRBV20-1 and TRBJ2-1; 10 bases fit TRBD1. V was clipped by 5 bases and J by 2 bases; unmatched bases: 3. The CDR3 runs to 14 residues. The germline gives CDR1 DFQATT, CDR2 SNEGSKA (reference sequence). CDR3 bases: TGCAGTGCTCCCGGACAGGGGGCCTACAATGAGCAGTTCTTC. It specifies CSAPGQGAYNEQFF.

The chain uses TRBV10-3 and TRBJ2-5; TRBD1 might be the D (6 bases). V was trimmed by 0 bases and J by 4 bases, leaving 9 bases between them. Germline CDR1 ENHRY, CDR2 SYGVKD. The CDR3 is made up of 14 amino acids. CDR3 sequence (DNA): TGTGCCATCAGTGAGTCACAAGGGGGAGAGACCCAGTACTTC. This codes for CAISESQGGETQYF.

The chain employs TRBV3-1 and TRBJ2-1; a possible D gene is TRBD2 (5 bases). The V gene's germline CDR1 is LGHDT and CDR2 YNNKEL (reference sequence). V lost 5 bases and J lost 5, with 10 bases in between. This CDR3 is 13 amino acids long. The CDR3 reads CASSVTINNEQFF. The CDR3 DNA sequence: TGTGCCAGCAGCGTGACTATAAACAATGAGCAGTTCTTC.

The CDR3: CAIRQGGRLAGAGELFF. The DNA of the CDR3 is TGTGCCATTAGGCAAGGGGGCAGGCTAGCGGGAGCCGGGGAGCTGTTTTTT. V usage is TRBV7-2 and J usage is TRBJ2-2, with TRBD2 matching 10 bases. The CDR3 length is 17 residues. Germline CDR1 reads SGHTA; CDR2 reads FQGNSA. J was trimmed by 6 bases and V by 10 bases; bases with no gene match: 17.

The V and J genes are TRBV3-1 and TRBJ1-4, with TRBD1 identical over 10 bases. The CDR3 covers 12 residues. V gave up 1 base and J gave up 13 bases; unmatched junction bases: 0. CDR1 and CDR2 (germline): LGHDT, YNNKEL (reference sequence). CDR3 loop: CASSQGDRGLFF. In DNA form, the CDR3 reads TGTGCCAGCAGCCAAGGGGACAGGGGACTGTTTTTT.

This clonotype was observed once. The rearrangement uses TRBV5-6 and TRBJ2-7; D is possibly TRBD1 (6 bases). Germline CDR1 is SGHDT and CDR2 is YYEEEE. Trimming cost V 3 bases and J 3 bases, with 16 bases left between them. This CDR3 has 15 residues. The CDR3 is CASSWGPGQHYEQYF. CDR3 in DNA: TGTGCCAGCAGCTGGGGGCCGGGACAACACTACGAGCAGTACTTC. Complete variable domain (other parts from reference TRBV5-6 and TRBJ2-7): DAGVTQSPTHLIKTRGQQVTLRCSPKSGHDTVSWYQQALGQGPQFIFQYYEEEERQRGNFPDRFSGHQFPNYSSELNVNALLLGDSALYLCASSWGPGQHYEQYFGPGTRLTVT.

This chain links TRBV7-2 with TRBJ2-1, with 11 nucleotides matching TRBD1. CDR3 size: 17 residues. After removal of 0 bases from V and 4 bases from J, the junction contained 5 bases not matched to a gene. Germline-derived CDR1 and CDR2 are SGHTA and FQGNSA. CDR3 amino acids: CASSLAADRGRYNEQFF. CDR3 bases: TGTGCCAGCAGCTTAGCCGCGGACAGGGGGCGATACAATGAGCAGTTCTTC.

The chain combines TRBV29-1 with TRBJ1-2; 11 bases are a match to TRBD1. The germline CDR1 and CDR2 sequences are SQVTM and ANQGSEA. The CDR3 sequence is 12 residues long. J gave up 7 bases and V 7 bases, and 5 bases lay outside the gene matches. CDR3 bases: TGCAGCGCTGGGGGACAGGGGGTTGGCTACACCTTC. The encoded protein is CSAGGQGVGYTF.

The rearrangement links TRBV5-6 to TRBJ2-1; D not certain. The ends were cut back, 5 bases at V and 10 bases at J, with 13 bases in the middle. The CDR3 covers 12 residues. CDR1 SGHDT and CDR2 YYEEEE come from the germline V gene. CDR3 region: CASSVYTAEQFF. The CDR3 DNA sequence: TGTGCCAGCAGTGTCTACACGGCCGAGCAGTTCTTC.

This clonotype was seen more than once but under ten times. The chain uses TRBV5-1 and TRBJ2-3, with TRBD2 matching 13 bases. Germline loops: CDR1 SGHRS, CDR2 YFSETQ. With 2 bases clipped from V and 0 bases from J, the junction kept 6 bases outside the gene matches. CDR3 length: 18 amino acids. CDR3 nucleotide sequence: TGCGCCAGCAGCTTTCAGGGACTAGCGGGAATTAGCACAGATACGCAGTATTTT. This translates into CASSFQGLAGISTDTQYF.

The CDR3: CASTSVAGGQFF. CDR3 nucleotides: TGTGCCAGTACGTCGGTAGCGGGGGGGCAGTTCTTC. This sequence joins TRBV19 and TRBJ2-1; 10 bases agree with TRBD2. The CDR3 has 12 amino acids. Losses at the gene ends were 7 bases for V and 12 bases for J; bases not matched to a gene: 6. Germline V CDR1 and CDR2: LNHDA, SQIVND (reference sequence).

This rearrangement joins TRBV6-5 to TRBJ2-7; TRBD2 agrees at 15 bases. V lost 0 bases to trimming and J lost 6 bases; unmatched junction nucleotides: 9. CDR3 length: 18 residues. Germline V gene data show CDR1 as MNHEY and CDR2 as SVGAGI. The CDR3 nucleotides are TGTGCCAGCAGTTACTCCCCAGGACTAGCGGGAGGGCCTGGCGAGCAGTACTTC. This translates into CASSYSPGLAGGPGEQYF.

This clonotype appeared a few times. The rearrangement links TRBV20-1 to TRBJ2-1; perhaps TRBD2 as D (7 bases). Germline values: CDR1 DFQATT, CDR2 SNEGSKA (reference sequence). The CDR3 spans 16 residues. DNA of the CDR3: TGCAGCCTCCAGAGACTCAGGGGAGGGATCTACAATGAGCAGTTCTTC. As protein: CSLQRLRGGIYNEQFF.

V and J are TRBV29-1 and TRBJ2-1; D might be TRBD1 (6 bases). CDR1 and CDR2 (germline): SQVTM, ANQGSEA. V lost 2 bases, J lost 10 bases, and 18 bases lay in between. This CDR3 contains 14 residues. The CDR3 sequence is CSVEPGQGVGEQFF. The CDR3 DNA is TGCAGCGTTGAACCGGGACAAGGGGTGGGCGAGCAGTTCTTC.